This entry features one TCR beta chain sequence. The CDR3 spans 15 residues. V was trimmed by 0 bases and J by 3 bases, leaving 11 bases between them. Per germline, CDR1 LGHNA and CDR2 YNFKEQ. The study recruited people aged about 18 to 90 years across roughly 25 US areas. Participant-given clinical history determined each cohort assignment. Cohort 3 donors counted as recovered after two negative PCRs, clearance, or resolved symptoms. The sample comes from a study of blood T cell repertoires in COVID-19. Turning to the study itself: In each case, the material was cDNA or gDNA derived from T cells, B-cell-depleted T cells, or PBMCs.

Profiled with immunoSEQ multiplex PCR; TCRdb holds only in-frame clones, not every one. This sample yields approximately 470,000 clones, of which around 90% are seen a single time; roughly 0.7% belongs to the top ten. This chain connects TRBV4-2 to TRBJ1-1; D unresolved. The TCR sequence derives from a woman between 18 and 29 years old who had recovered from COVID-19. Sequences were obtained from PBMCs or T cells enriched from blood (not recorded which). The CDR3 DNA follows: TGTGCCAGCAGCCAAGATTCGTCCGGGGACACTGAAGCTTTCTTT. It translates to CASSQDSSGDTEAFF.